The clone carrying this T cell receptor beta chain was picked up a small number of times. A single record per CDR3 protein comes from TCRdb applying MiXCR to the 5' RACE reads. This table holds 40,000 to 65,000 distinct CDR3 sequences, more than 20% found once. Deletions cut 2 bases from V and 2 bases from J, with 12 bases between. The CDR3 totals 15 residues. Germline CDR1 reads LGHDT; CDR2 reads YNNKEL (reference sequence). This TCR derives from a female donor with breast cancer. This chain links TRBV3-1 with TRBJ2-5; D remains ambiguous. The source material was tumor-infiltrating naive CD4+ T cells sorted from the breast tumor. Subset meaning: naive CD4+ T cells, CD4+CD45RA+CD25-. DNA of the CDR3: TGTGCCAGCAGCCAATACGTGGCTTTACAAGAGACCCAGTACTTC. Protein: CASSQYVALQETQYF.